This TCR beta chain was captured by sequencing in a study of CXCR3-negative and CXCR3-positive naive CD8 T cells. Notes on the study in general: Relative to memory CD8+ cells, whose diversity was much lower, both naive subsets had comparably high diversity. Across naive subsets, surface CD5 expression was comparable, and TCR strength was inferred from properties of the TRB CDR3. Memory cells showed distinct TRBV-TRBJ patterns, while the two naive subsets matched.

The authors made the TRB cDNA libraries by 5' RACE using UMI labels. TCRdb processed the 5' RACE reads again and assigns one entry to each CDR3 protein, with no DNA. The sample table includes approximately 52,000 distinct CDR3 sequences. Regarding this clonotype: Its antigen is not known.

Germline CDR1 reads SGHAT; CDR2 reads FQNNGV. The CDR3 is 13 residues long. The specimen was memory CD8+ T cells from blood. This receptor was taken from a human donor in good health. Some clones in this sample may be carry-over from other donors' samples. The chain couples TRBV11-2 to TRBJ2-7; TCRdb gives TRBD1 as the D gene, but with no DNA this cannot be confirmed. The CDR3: CASSTGGVYEQYF. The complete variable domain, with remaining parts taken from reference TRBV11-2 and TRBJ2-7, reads EAGVAQSPRYKIIEKRQSVAFWCNPISGHATLYWYQQILGQGPKLLIQFQNNGVVDDSQLPKDRFSAERLKGVDSTLKIQPAKLEDSAVYLCASSTGGVYEQYFGPGTRLTVT.